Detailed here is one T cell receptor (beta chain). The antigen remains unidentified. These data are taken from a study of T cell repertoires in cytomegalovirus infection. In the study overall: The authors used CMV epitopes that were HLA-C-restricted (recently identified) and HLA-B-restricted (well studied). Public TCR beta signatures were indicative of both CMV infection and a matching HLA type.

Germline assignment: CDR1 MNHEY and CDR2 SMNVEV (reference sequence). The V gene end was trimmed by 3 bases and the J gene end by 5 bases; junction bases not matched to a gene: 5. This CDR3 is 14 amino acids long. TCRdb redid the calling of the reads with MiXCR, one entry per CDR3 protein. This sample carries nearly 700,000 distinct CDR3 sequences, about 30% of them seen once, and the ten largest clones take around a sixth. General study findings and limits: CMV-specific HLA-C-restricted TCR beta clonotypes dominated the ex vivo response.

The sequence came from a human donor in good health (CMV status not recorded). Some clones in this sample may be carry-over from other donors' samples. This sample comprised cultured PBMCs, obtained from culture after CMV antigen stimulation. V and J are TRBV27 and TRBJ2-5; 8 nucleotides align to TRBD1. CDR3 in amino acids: CASSFNRGTETQYF. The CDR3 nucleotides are TGTGCCAGCAGTTTCAACAGGGGGACGGAGACCCAGTACTTC.